Sequencing of this T cell receptor beta chain was carried out in a study of T cells in Graves' hyperthyroidism and ophthalmopathy. The TCR beta CDR3 regions underwent amplification using RNA transcripts as the source. RT-PCR in the first round (using the HTBI primer set) targeted the TCR CDR3. In TCRdb, the multiplex PCR reads were re-called with MiXCR into one record per CDR3 protein. The sample records roughly 530,000 distinct CDR3 sequences, 17% being singletons. Whole-study results and caveats: Blood shared most expanded thyroid clonotypes above 0.001.

Deletions cut 2 bases from V and 5 bases from J, with 10 bases between. CDR3 length equals 14 residues. For this clonotype: Its target is unknown. Just one base apart from a much larger clone, this may be a read error.

This clonotype was sampled from a young woman with Graves' ophthalmopathy. The genes are TRBV12-3 or TRBV12-4 and TRBJ2-1; D not certain. Specimen: blood. Here the CDR3 reads CASSLTRQNNEQFF. The CDR3 coding sequence is TGTGCCAGCAGTTTAACGCGGCAGAACAATGAGCAGTTCTTC.